What follows describes a single T cell receptor beta chain. Its antigen is not identified. This sample is drawn from a study of cytomegalovirus exposure and HLA in healthy donors. Overall study context: A subsequent analysis stated that the roughly 130 validation repertoires were run on the same platform as the roughly 670 first-cohort repertoires.

Method: immunoSEQ multiplex PCR; TCRdb's copy keeps in-frame clones and lacks some. Here the sample spans over 60,000 clones, roughly 96% being singletons. Study-wide points: Clusters of TCRs from the first cohort tended to co-occur in the approximately 120 validation repertoires (as a later analysis found).

V trimming: 8 bases; J trimming: 3 bases; junction bases outside the gene matches: 12. The CDR3 sequence is 16 residues long. Germline CDR1 and CDR2: MDHEN and SYDVKM. The receptor comes from a man aged 18 to 29 in good health and CMV-seronegative. The V and J genes are TRBV28 and TRBJ1-5, with TRBD1 matching 8 bases. The sequencing sample was made of PBMCs. The CDR3 here is CASGKGQGFHNQPQHF. The CDR3 bases are TGTGCCAGCGGAAAAGGACAGGGTTTCCACAATCAGCCCCAGCATTTT.